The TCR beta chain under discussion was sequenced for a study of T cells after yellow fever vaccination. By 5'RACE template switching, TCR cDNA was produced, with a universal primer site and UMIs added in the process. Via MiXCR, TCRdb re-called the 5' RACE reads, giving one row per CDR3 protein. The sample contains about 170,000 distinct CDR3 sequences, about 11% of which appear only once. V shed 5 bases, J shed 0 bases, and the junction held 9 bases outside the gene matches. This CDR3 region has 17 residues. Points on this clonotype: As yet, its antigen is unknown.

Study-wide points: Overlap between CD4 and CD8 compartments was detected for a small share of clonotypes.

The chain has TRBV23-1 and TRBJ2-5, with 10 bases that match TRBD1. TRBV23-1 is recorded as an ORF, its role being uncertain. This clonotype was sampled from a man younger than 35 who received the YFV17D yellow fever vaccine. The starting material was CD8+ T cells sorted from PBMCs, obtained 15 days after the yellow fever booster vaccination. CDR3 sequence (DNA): TGCGCCAGCAGTGTACACCCCGGGACAGGGGACCAAGAGACCCAGTACTTC. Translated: CASSVHPGTGDQETQYF.